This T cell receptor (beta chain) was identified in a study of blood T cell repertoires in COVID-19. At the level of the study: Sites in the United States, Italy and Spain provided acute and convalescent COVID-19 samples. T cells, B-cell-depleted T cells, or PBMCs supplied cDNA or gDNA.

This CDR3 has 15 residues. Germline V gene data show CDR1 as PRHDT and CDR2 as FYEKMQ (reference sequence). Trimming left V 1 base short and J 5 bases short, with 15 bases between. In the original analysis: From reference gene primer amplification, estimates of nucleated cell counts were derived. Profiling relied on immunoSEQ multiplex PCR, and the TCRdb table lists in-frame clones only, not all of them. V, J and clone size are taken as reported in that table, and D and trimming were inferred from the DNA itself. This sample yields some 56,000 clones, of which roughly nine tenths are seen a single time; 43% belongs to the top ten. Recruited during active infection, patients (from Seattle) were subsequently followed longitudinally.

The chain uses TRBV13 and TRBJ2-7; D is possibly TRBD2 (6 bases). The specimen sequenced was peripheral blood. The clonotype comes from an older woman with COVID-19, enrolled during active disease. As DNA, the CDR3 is TGTGCCAGCAGCTTAGTCTGGGGGGTCCGGGACGAGCAGTACTTC. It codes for CASSLVWGVRDEQYF. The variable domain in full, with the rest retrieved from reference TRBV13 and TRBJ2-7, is AAGVIQSPRHLIKEKRETATLKCYPIPRHDTVYWYQQGPGQDPQFLISFYEKMQSDKGSIPDRFSAQQFSDYHSELNMSSLELGDSALYFCASSLVWGVRDEQYFGPGTRLTVT.